The rows below give T cell receptor beta chains drawn from one sample of a study of radiotherapy plus CTLA-4 blockade in lung cancer. The assay was immunoSEQ multiplex PCR, and TCRdb's table has in-frame clones only and misses some. This sample yields tens of thousands of clones, of which over 70% are seen a single time; more than 3.5% belongs to the top ten. Sequencing was performed on peripheral blood, taken from a patient treated with radiotherapy plus ipilimumab. All receptors derive from a human donor with non-small cell lung cancer who had stable disease on radiotherapy plus ipilimumab. Each CDR3 is given with its conserved first and last residue. Each record gives: D gene, V gene, J gene, clone size, CDR3 DNA, CDR3 protein. The D gene is left open where the match is weak. Clone size is not always given. Where it is, it says once, few, many or a class for expanded clones.

d_call: NA; v_call: TRBV6-6; j_call: TRBJ1-1; clone_size: few; cdr3_nt: TGTGCCAGCAGTTACTCGAACATGATTAACACTGAAGCTTTCTTT; cdr3_aa: CASSYSNMINTEAFF
d_call: TRBD2; v_call: TRBV11-3; j_call: TRBJ2-2; clone_size: NA; cdr3_nt: TGTGCCAGCAGCTTAGGAGTAGCGGGAGAACCGGCCGGGGAGCTGTTTTTT; cdr3_aa: CASSLGVAGEPAGELFF
d_call: NA; v_call: TRBV6-5; j_call: TRBJ1-3; clone_size: NA; cdr3_nt: TGTACCAGCAGTTACCGGGGCTTCTCTGGAAACACCATATATTTT; cdr3_aa: CTSSYRGFSGNTIYF
d_call: NA; v_call: TRBV5-4; j_call: TRBJ2-3; clone_size: NA; cdr3_nt: TGTGCCAGCAGCTTGGTAATTTCTCCTAGCACAGATACGCAGTATTTT; cdr3_aa: CASSLVISPSTDTQYF
d_call: TRBD1; v_call: TRBV18; j_call: TRBJ2-3; clone_size: NA; cdr3_nt: TGTGCCAGCTCACACCAGGGGGAGCGGACGTCCCGTACGCAGTATTTT; cdr3_aa: CASSHQGERTSRTQYF
d_call: NA; v_call: TRBV14; j_call: TRBJ2-1; clone_size: NA; cdr3_nt: TGTGCCAGCAGCCAATATAGGGCGGGCCCGCAGTTCTTC; cdr3_aa: CASSQYRAGPQFF
d_call: NA; v_call: TRBV28; j_call: TRBJ1-5; clone_size: NA; cdr3_nt: TGTGCCAGCAGTTTCGCCCGCAATCAGCCCCAGCATTTT; cdr3_aa: CASSFARNQPQHF
d_call: NA; v_call: TRBV11-2; j_call: TRBJ2-1; clone_size: NA; cdr3_nt: TGTGCCAGCAGCTTAGGGAGGGCAGTCTCCTACAATGAGCAGTTCTTC; cdr3_aa: CASSLGRAVSYNEQFF
d_call: NA; v_call: TRBV14; j_call: TRBJ1-1; clone_size: NA; cdr3_nt: TGTGCCAGCAGCCAATTTGGGCAGGAGAACACTGAAGCTTTCTTT; cdr3_aa: CASSQFGQENTEAFF
d_call: TRBD1; v_call: TRBV19; j_call: TRBJ1-5; clone_size: NA; cdr3_nt: TGTGCCAGTACCGAGACAGGGGGCGGACAGCCCCAGCATTTT; cdr3_aa: CASTETGGGQPQHF
d_call: NA; v_call: TRBV5-1; j_call: TRBJ1-4; clone_size: NA; cdr3_nt: TGCGCCAGCAGCGTGGGACCGAATGAAAAACTGTTTTTT; cdr3_aa: CASSVGPNEKLFF
d_call: NA; v_call: TRBV11-2; j_call: TRBJ2-7; clone_size: NA; cdr3_nt: TGTGCCAGCAGCTTAGAGGCCCAATCCATTTACGAGCAGTACTTC; cdr3_aa: CASSLEAQSIYEQYF
d_call: NA; v_call: TRBV2; j_call: TRBJ1-5; clone_size: NA; cdr3_nt: TGTGCCAGCAGTGAAAACACAGGGTTTCAGCCCCAGCATTTT; cdr3_aa: CASSENTGFQPQHF
d_call: NA; v_call: TRBV7-9; j_call: TRBJ1-2; clone_size: NA; cdr3_nt: TGTGCCAGCAGCTTAGAGGTGCTGGGCGGCTACACCTTC; cdr3_aa: CASSLEVLGGYTF
d_call: NA; v_call: TRBV12-5; j_call: TRBJ2-1; clone_size: NA; cdr3_nt: TGTGCTAGTGTCCCGGGACTTGAAGAGGTCTATGAGCAGTTCTTC; cdr3_aa: CASVPGLEEVYEQFF
d_call: TRBD2; v_call: TRBV19; j_call: TRBJ2-1; clone_size: few; cdr3_nt: TGTGCCAGTAGTATTAGGCTAGCGGCATATGGGAATGAGCAGTTCTTC; cdr3_aa: CASSIRLAAYGNEQFF
d_call: NA; v_call: TRBV23-1; j_call: TRBJ1-5; clone_size: NA; cdr3_nt: TGCGCCAGCAGTCATGCGAGGGGGGGCGCGAATCAGCCCCAGCATTTT; cdr3_aa: CASSHARGGANQPQHF
d_call: TRBD2; v_call: TRBV29-1; j_call: TRBJ2-1; clone_size: NA; cdr3_nt: TGCAGCGTTGAAGAGGGACTAGCGGGAAGGAATGAGCAGTTCTTC; cdr3_aa: CSVEEGLAGRNEQFF
d_call: TRBD2; v_call: TRBV19; j_call: TRBJ2-7; clone_size: NA; cdr3_nt: TGTGCCAGTAGTGCCAAACCTAGACTAGCGGAGAACTACGAGCAGTACTTC; cdr3_aa: CASSAKPRLAENYEQYF
d_call: NA; v_call: TRBV4-1; j_call: TRBJ1-1; clone_size: few; cdr3_nt: TGCGCCAGCAGTCAGATCCGGGGATCGACCACTGAAGCTTTCTTT; cdr3_aa: CASSQIRGSTTEAFF
d_call: TRBD1; v_call: TRBV29-1; j_call: TRBJ1-4; clone_size: once; cdr3_nt: TGCAGCGTTGGGACAGGGAGGGAAAAACTGTTTTTT; cdr3_aa: CSVGTGREKLFF
d_call: NA; v_call: TRBV5-4; j_call: TRBJ2-6; clone_size: NA; cdr3_nt: TGTGCCGGTACCAGGGGGGCAGGGGGGTCTGGGGCCAACGTCCTGACTTTC; cdr3_aa: CAGTRGAGGSGANVLTF
d_call: TRBD1; v_call: TRBV5-5; j_call: TRBJ1-5; clone_size: NA; cdr3_nt: TGTGCCAGCAGCTTGGGGACAGGGGGCTTACAGCCCCAGCATTTT; cdr3_aa: CASSLGTGGLQPQHF
d_call: TRBD2; v_call: TRBV7-2; j_call: TRBJ2-5; clone_size: NA; cdr3_nt: TGTGCCAGCAGAACGGGGTCGGGAGCGGGAGAAGAGACCCAGTACTTC; cdr3_aa: CASRTGSGAGEETQYF
d_call: TRBD2; v_call: TRBV7-3; j_call: TRBJ2-1; clone_size: NA; cdr3_nt: TGTGCCAGTGGCAAGGCGGGAGAAAAGCAGTTCTTC; cdr3_aa: CASGKAGEKQFF
d_call: NA; v_call: TRBV7-3; j_call: TRBJ2-1; clone_size: NA; cdr3_nt: TGTGCCAGCAGCTTAATTGCGGGAAGGCAGGATGAGCAGTTCTTC; cdr3_aa: CASSLIAGRQDEQFF
d_call: TRBD2; v_call: TRBV29-1; j_call: TRBJ2-1; clone_size: NA; cdr3_nt: TGCAGCGTCGGTAGCGGGAGACATGAGCAGTTCTTC; cdr3_aa: CSVGSGRHEQFF
d_call: NA; v_call: TRBV7-9; j_call: TRBJ2-1; clone_size: NA; cdr3_nt: TGTGCCAGCAGCCCGAGTAACAATGAGCAGTTCTTC; cdr3_aa: CASSPSNNEQFF
d_call: NA; v_call: TRBV7-2; j_call: TRBJ2-1; clone_size: NA; cdr3_nt: TGTGCCAGCAGCTCGACAGGTTCAAGTGAGCAGTTCTTC; cdr3_aa: CASSSTGSSEQFF
d_call: NA; v_call: TRBV27; j_call: TRBJ1-1; clone_size: NA; cdr3_nt: TGTGCCAGCAGTTTCGATTCCCGATACAACACTGAAGCTTTCTTT; cdr3_aa: CASSFDSRYNTEAFF
d_call: TRBD2; v_call: TRBV19; j_call: TRBJ2-5; clone_size: NA; cdr3_nt: TGTGCCAGTAGTACTCCGACTAGCGGGAGGGTGGAGACCCAGTACTTC; cdr3_aa: CASSTPTSGRVETQYF
d_call: NA; v_call: TRBV9; j_call: TRBJ2-3; clone_size: NA; cdr3_nt: TGTGCCAGCAGCGAAGGGAGTAGAGATACGCAGTATTTT; cdr3_aa: CASSEGSRDTQYF
d_call: NA; v_call: TRBV6-1; j_call: TRBJ2-5; clone_size: once; cdr3_nt: TGTGCCAGCAGTGAAAGCACGGGGACCCAGTACTTC; cdr3_aa: CASSESTGTQYF
d_call: NA; v_call: TRBV19; j_call: TRBJ1-4; clone_size: NA; cdr3_nt: TGTGCCAGTAGTTCGGTCATGCAAACTAATGAAAAACTGTTTTTT; cdr3_aa: CASSSVMQTNEKLFF
d_call: NA; v_call: TRBV21-1; j_call: TRBJ2-7; clone_size: NA; cdr3_nt: TGTGCCAGCAGTTCTTCAGAGCAGTACTTC; cdr3_aa: CASSSSEQYF
d_call: NA; v_call: TRBV15; j_call: TRBJ2-1; clone_size: NA; cdr3_nt: TGTGCCACCAGCAGAGATCGATGGCGGGATAATTACAATGAGCAGTTCTTC; cdr3_aa: CATSRDRWRDNYNEQFF
d_call: NA; v_call: TRBV5-1; j_call: TRBJ1-2; clone_size: NA; cdr3_nt: TGCGCCAGCAGCTCAAACTCAGCCGGGGCTAACTATGGCTACACCTTC; cdr3_aa: CASSSNSAGANYGYTF
d_call: NA; v_call: TRBV6-1; j_call: TRBJ2-7; clone_size: once; cdr3_nt: TGTGCCAGCAACAGGGCATCAGTGGGCGAGCAGTACTTC; cdr3_aa: CASNRASVGEQYF
d_call: NA; v_call: TRBV25-1; j_call: TRBJ2-5; clone_size: NA; cdr3_nt: TGTGCCAGCAGTGAAGTACAGACCCAGTACTTC; cdr3_aa: CASSEVQTQYF
d_call: TRBD2; v_call: TRBV7-2; j_call: TRBJ2-1; clone_size: NA; cdr3_nt: TGTGCCAGCAGCCCTGGGACTACCCGTACTAACTACAATGAGCAGTTCTTC; cdr3_aa: CASSPGTTRTNYNEQFF
d_call: NA; v_call: TRBV28; j_call: TRBJ2-7; clone_size: NA; cdr3_nt: TGTGCCAGCAGGCGCCACGGATCATTGGAGCAGTACTTC; cdr3_aa: CASRRHGSLEQYF
d_call: TRBD1; v_call: TRBV28; j_call: TRBJ2-5; clone_size: NA; cdr3_nt: TGTGCCAGCAGTTTTTACCCGGGACAGGGTCAAGAGACCCAGTACTTC; cdr3_aa: CASSFYPGQGQETQYF
d_call: TRBD2; v_call: TRBV19; j_call: TRBJ2-1; clone_size: NA; cdr3_nt: TGTGCCAGTAGAAGGCAGAGGACTAGCGGGATGGATGAGCAGTTCTTC; cdr3_aa: CASRRQRTSGMDEQFF
d_call: TRBD1; v_call: TRBV5-1; j_call: TRBJ1-2; clone_size: NA; cdr3_nt: TGCGCCAGCAGCTTCTCTTACGGGACAGGGGGCGGTGGCTACACCTTC; cdr3_aa: CASSFSYGTGGGGYTF
d_call: TRBD2; v_call: TRBV18; j_call: TRBJ2-1; clone_size: once; cdr3_nt: TGTGCCAGCTCAGCGAGCGGGAGGGCAGGGGAGCAGTTCTTC; cdr3_aa: CASSASGRAGEQFF
d_call: NA; v_call: TRBV19; j_call: TRBJ2-3; clone_size: NA; cdr3_nt: TGTGCCAGCGGGACTTTCACAGATACGCAGTATTTT; cdr3_aa: CASGTFTDTQYF
d_call: NA; v_call: TRBV6-5; j_call: TRBJ2-1; clone_size: NA; cdr3_nt: TGTGCCAGCACCCTTATTCTCGACCACTACAATGAGCAGTTCTTC; cdr3_aa: CASTLILDHYNEQFF
d_call: NA; v_call: TRBV6-6; j_call: TRBJ1-1; clone_size: NA; cdr3_nt: TGTGCCAGCAGTTTGGACAGTGTAAAAGCTTTCTTT; cdr3_aa: CASSLDSVKAFF
d_call: NA; v_call: TRBV29-1; j_call: TRBJ1-2; clone_size: NA; cdr3_nt: TGCAGCGTAGGAGAGGCGAACTATGGCTACACCTTC; cdr3_aa: CSVGEANYGYTF
d_call: NA; v_call: TRBV18; j_call: TRBJ2-7; clone_size: NA; cdr3_nt: TGTGCCAGCTCATTTGAGCAGTCTGCCTACGAGCAGTACTTC; cdr3_aa: CASSFEQSAYEQYF
d_call: NA; v_call: TRBV7-9; j_call: TRBJ1-1; clone_size: NA; cdr3_nt: TGTGCCAGCAGCTTAGATATCAATAGGGGGAACACTGAAGCTTTCTTT; cdr3_aa: CASSLDINRGNTEAFF
d_call: TRBD1; v_call: TRBV28; j_call: TRBJ1-5; clone_size: few; cdr3_nt: TGTGCCAGCAGAAGGGGGGCCAGGGGGCAGGGTCAGCCCCAGCATTTT; cdr3_aa: CASRRGARGQGQPQHF
d_call: NA; v_call: TRBV28; j_call: TRBJ2-1; clone_size: NA; cdr3_nt: TGTGCCAGCAGTTCCCATCAGACGAATGAGCAGTTCTTC; cdr3_aa: CASSSHQTNEQFF
d_call: NA; v_call: TRBV30; j_call: TRBJ2-1; clone_size: NA; cdr3_nt: TGTGCCTGGGCCGGGGTAGGCAATGAGCAGTTCTTC; cdr3_aa: CAWAGVGNEQFF
d_call: TRBD1; v_call: TRBV7-2; j_call: TRBJ1-2; clone_size: NA; cdr3_nt: TGTGCCAGCAGCTTAGGGAGGGGGCGCAACTATGGCTACACCTTC; cdr3_aa: CASSLGRGRNYGYTF
d_call: NA; v_call: TRBV6-5; j_call: TRBJ2-7; clone_size: NA; cdr3_nt: TGTGCCAGCAACAACTTGGGCGGGAACTACGAGCAGTACTTC; cdr3_aa: CASNNLGGNYEQYF
d_call: NA; v_call: TRBV9; j_call: TRBJ2-1; clone_size: NA; cdr3_nt: TGTGCCAGCAGCGATCCTGACAATGAGCAGTTCTTC; cdr3_aa: CASSDPDNEQFF
d_call: TRBD1; v_call: TRBV18; j_call: TRBJ2-2; clone_size: few; cdr3_nt: TGTGCCAGCTCACCGGGACAGACGAACACCGGGGAGCTGTTTTTT; cdr3_aa: CASSPGQTNTGELFF
d_call: NA; v_call: TRBV6-5; j_call: TRBJ2-7; clone_size: NA; cdr3_nt: TGTGCCAGCAGACCCCGGGGATTCAGCGAGCAGTACTTC; cdr3_aa: CASRPRGFSEQYF